This T cell receptor beta chain comes out of a study of tumor-infiltrating lymphocytes in localized non-small cell lung cancer. Some clones are missing from TCRdb's copy, which holds only in-frame ones; the method was immunoSEQ multiplex PCR. Of 15,000 to 20,000 clones listed, around 73% are singletons. In germline, CDR1 is WSHSY, CDR2 SAAADI. J was trimmed by 10 bases and V by 0 bases; bases with no gene match: 6. The CDR3 runs to 14 residues. Findings and limits, study-wide: TCR sequencing covered a subset of patients with enough tissue. Compared with uninvolved lung, tumors showed higher T cell infiltration by TCRbeta sequencing.

As concerns this clone: Its antigen is unknown.

The sequence derives from a human donor with non-small cell lung cancer. The chain links TRBV10-2 to TRBJ2-5, with 9 bases identical to TRBD2. The sequenced sample was lung tumor tissue. CDR3 residues: CASSESKASGDQYF. CDR3 nucleotides: TGCGCCAGCAGTGAGTCGAAGGCTAGCGGGGACCAGTACTTC.